This entry lists 29 T cell receptor beta chains sequenced from one sample in a study of chemoradiotherapy in HPV16-positive cancers. TCRdb's copy holds only in-frame clones and misses some; the assay was immunoSEQ multiplex PCR. This sample has approximately 58,000 clones; 90% occur once, and the top ten carry more than 3%. The material was blood, obtained from a patient who underwent chemoradiotherapy. The receptors were gathered from a human donor with HPV-associated anogenital cancer.

As DNA, the CDR3 is TGTGCCAGCAGCTTCCGGGGGGGCAGAGAGACCCAGTACTTC. It specifies CASSFRGGRETQYF. The rearrangement uses TRBV5-6 and TRBJ2-5; TRBD2 matches at 8 bases. V lost 2 bases and J lost 4; bases outside the gene matches: 4. The CDR3 is 14 residues long. Germline CDR1 reads SGHDT; CDR2 reads YYEEEE.

The chain has TRBV5-1 and TRBJ2-3; D call uncertain. Between the trimmed V and J ends, which lost 0 bases and 0 bases, there was a span of 8 bases. Per germline, CDR1 SGHRS and CDR2 YFSETQ. The CDR3 covers 15 residues. The CDR3 nucleotides read TGCGCCAGCAGCTTGGGACAAGCTAGCACAGATACGCAGTATTTT. Translating it yields CASSLGQASTDTQYF.

The rearrangement uses TRBV29-1 and TRBJ2-7, with 7 bases aligning to TRBD1. V trimming: 4 bases; J trimming: 3 bases; junction bases outside the gene matches: 3. Germline assignment: CDR1 SQVTM and CDR2 ANQGSEA. CDR3 length: 12 residues. CDR3 sequence: CSVVGQIYEQYF. CDR3 bases: TGCAGCGTTGTGGGACAGATCTACGAGCAGTACTTC.

J is TRBJ2-3 and V is TRBV5-4; weak D call: TRBD1 (7 bases). V lost 4 bases to trimming and J lost 8 bases, with 17 bases between them. The CDR3 has 14 amino acids. Germline V gives CDR1 SGHNT, CDR2 YYREEE (reference sequence). The CDR3: CASSPQQGGTTQYF. In DNA form, the CDR3 reads TGTGCCAGCAGCCCCCAGCAGGGGGGTACTACGCAGTATTTT.

V is TRBV18 and J is TRBJ2-3; TRBD2 matches 7 bases. Germline V CDR1 and CDR2: KGHSH, LQKENI. Germline trimming cut 6 bases from V and 8 bases from J; bases unmatched to any gene: 14. CDR3 length: 15 amino acids. CDR3 loop: CASSPETLAPSTQYF. As DNA, the CDR3 is TGTGCCAGCTCCCCCGAGACACTAGCGCCAAGTACGCAGTATTTT.

The rearrangement links TRBV7-2 to TRBJ1-4; D may be TRBD1 (6 bases). CDR3 size: 15 residues. Germline V gene lookup returns CDR1 SGHTA and CDR2 FQGNSA. Trimming shortened V by 1 base and J by 2 bases, and 8 bases separated the two germline ends. Here the CDR3 reads CASSLVGATNEKLFF. For the CDR3, the DNA is TGTGCCAGCAGCTTAGTGGGGGCGACTAATGAAAAACTGTTTTTT.

This chain connects TRBV5-5 to TRBJ1-6; 8 bases match TRBD1. This CDR3 spans 15 amino acids. CDR1 is SGHKS and CDR2 is YYEKEE in the germline V gene (reference sequence). The trim removed 3 bases at V and 10 bases at J, leaving 9 bases unmatched. The CDR3 DNA sequence: TGTGCCAGCAGCTCCCAGGACAGGGCGGGCTCACCCCTCCACTTT. It translates to CASSSQDRAGSPLHF.

This chain uses TRBV7-8 with TRBJ2-7; D unclear. The CDR3 totals 11 residues. Germline lookup yields CDR1 SGHVS and CDR2 FQNEAQ. Trimming took off 1 base at V and 9 bases at J, with 7 bases between the two ends. CDR3 region: CASSLGGGQYF. DNA of the CDR3: TGTGCCAGCAGCTTAGGGGGTGGGCAGTACTTC.

This clone was counted between two and nine times. The V and J genes are TRBV5-4 and TRBJ2-1; TRBD2 matches 13 bases. The germline gives CDR1 SGHNT, CDR2 YYREEE (reference sequence). V lost 2 bases to trimming and J lost 5 bases; unmatched junction nucleotides: 1. The CDR3 runs to 15 residues. The CDR3 DNA follows: TGTGCCAGCAGCTTAGGGACTAGCGGGAACAATGAGCAGTTCTTC. Amino acids: CASSLGTSGNNEQFF.

The CDR3 DNA is TGTGCCAGCAGCACCGGACTAGTCAGTAATGAGCAGTTCTTC. Its translation is CASSTGLVSNEQFF. The genes are TRBV11-3 and TRBJ2-1; TRBD2 matches at 7 bases. The CDR3 length is 14 residues. Germline-derived CDR1 and CDR2 are SGHNT and YENEEA. The V segment lost 5 bases and the J segment 7 bases; nucleotides outside the gene matches: 8. Supplemented by reference TRBV11-3 and TRBJ2-1, the full variable domain reads EAGVVQSPRYKIIEKKQPVAFWCNPISGHNTLYWYLQNLGQGPELLIRYENEEAVDDSQLPKDRFSAERLKGVDSTLKIQPAELGDSAVYLCASSTGLVSNEQFFGPGTRLTVL.

This clone was found once. The V gene is TRBV12-5, the J gene TRBJ2-7, with 8 bases lining up with TRBD1. From germline, CDR1 is LGHNT and CDR2 FRNRAP. This CDR3 is 15 amino acids long. J lost 6 bases, V lost 4 bases, and 11 bases had no gene match. The CDR3 loop reads CASGSETGAPSEQYF. CDR3 nucleotides: TGTGCTAGTGGTTCGGAGACAGGGGCTCCCAGCGAGCAGTACTTC.

This chain links TRBV11-2 with TRBJ1-2; D may be TRBD1 (5 bases). Trimming stripped 0 bases from V and 8 bases from J, with 13 bases between. Germline CDR1 reads SGHAT; CDR2 reads FQNNGV. The CDR3 extends over 14 amino acids. CDR3 loop: CASSLDNKGLGYTF. CDR3 nucleotides: TGTGCCAGCAGCTTAGATAATAAGGGGTTGGGCTACACCTTC.

This clone was seen a single time. This rearrangement joins TRBV5-1 to TRBJ1-1; TRBD1 matches at 7 bases. Germline V gives CDR1 SGHRS, CDR2 YFSETQ. After removal of 5 bases from V and 4 bases from J, the junction contained 8 bases not matched to a gene. This CDR3 comprises 14 residues. CDR3: CASRIRTGGTEAFF. The DNA for the CDR3 is TGCGCCAGCAGGATCCGGACAGGTGGCACTGAAGCTTTCTTT.

The chain carries TRBV5-6 and TRBJ2-3; 10 bases align to TRBD2. CDR3 length: 18 amino acids. Trimming took 2 bases from V and 1 from J; bases not matched to a gene: 10. The germline V gene encodes CDR1 SGHDT and CDR2 YYEEEE. The CDR3 DNA reads TGTGCCAGCAGCTTCAGGCTAGCGGGAGCAGGGGGCACAGATACGCAGTATTTT. It translates to CASSFRLAGAGGTDTQYF.

The J gene is TRBJ1-6, the V gene TRBV9, with 9 nucleotides matching TRBD1. The length of the CDR3 is 16 residues. Germline V gene data show CDR1 as SGDLS and CDR2 as YYNGEE. The V and J ends lost 0 bases and 4 bases, in that order; junction bases with no gene match: 2. CDR3 in DNA: TGTGCCAGCAGCGTAGAGACAGGGGGATATAATTCACCCCTCCACTTT. Protein product: CASSVETGGYNSPLHF.

The chain joins TRBV6-6 to TRBJ1-1; D is undetermined. CDR1 MNHNY and CDR2 SVGAGI come from the germline V gene (reference sequence). This CDR3 is 12 amino acids long. V was pared by 2 bases and J by 2 bases, with 3 bases between. The CDR3 DNA is TGTGCCAGCAGTTACCCCAACACTGAAGCTTTCTTT. It yields the protein CASSYPNTEAFF.

This chain links TRBV4-2 with TRBJ1-2; D is unresolved. The CDR3 is made up of 15 amino acids. Germline V lookup: CDR1 LGHNA, CDR2 YNFKEQ. The ends were cut back, 0 bases at V and 8 bases at J, with 16 bases in the middle. The CDR3 loop reads CASSQDRQYLIGYTF. The CDR3 region has the DNA TGTGCCAGCAGCCAAGATAGACAATACCTCATAGGCTACACCTTC.

CDR3 in DNA: TGTGCCAGCAGCTTATATGGGACAGGGCACTCCGAGCAGTACTTC. Translating gives CASSLYGTGHSEQYF. This rearrangement joins TRBV7-3 to TRBJ2-7; 9 bases align to TRBD1. CDR1 and CDR2 from the germline V gene are SGHTA and FQGTGA. This CDR3 is built from 15 residues. V lost 2 bases, J lost 6 bases, and 8 bases stayed unmatched.

The chain couples TRBV4-3 to TRBJ2-6, with 7 positions matching TRBD1. Unmatched junction bases numbered 7, after V lost 3 bases and J lost 2 bases. This CDR3 spans 17 amino acids. The germline CDR1 and CDR2 sequences are LGHNA and YSLEER. In DNA, the CDR3 is TGCGCCAGCAGCCAGGTGCGAGGGGGCGCTGGGGCCAACGTCCTGACTTTC. Translated: CASSQVRGGAGANVLTF.

The gene calls are TRBV7-2 and TRBJ1-4; no definite D call. Germline V gives CDR1 SGHTA, CDR2 FQGNSA. Trimming stripped 1 base from V and 5 bases from J, with 11 bases between. This CDR3 is 15 amino acids long. This chain's CDR3 is CASSLDGPSNEKLFF. In nucleotides, the CDR3 is TGTGCCAGCAGCTTAGACGGGCCCTCAAATGAAAAACTGTTTTTT.

J is TRBJ1-1 and V is TRBV5-5; 9 bases are a match to TRBD1. The CDR3 sequence is 15 residues long. Germline V gene data show CDR1 as SGHKS and CDR2 as YYEKEE (reference sequence). V lost 3 bases, J lost 5 bases, and 8 bases stayed unmatched. The CDR3 DNA reads as TGTGCCAGCAGCTCGGCAGGACAGGGGAAAACTGAAGCTTTCTTT. This sequence encodes CASSSAGQGKTEAFF.

The rearrangement uses TRBV5-1 and TRBJ1-2, with 10 bases aligning to TRBD1. The CDR3 is 15 amino acids. Germline V lookup: CDR1 SGHRS, CDR2 YFSETQ. Trimming removed 3 bases from V and 3 bases from J; junction bases left unmatched: 5. The CDR3 DNA reads as TGCGCCAGCAGCTCTGCTGGGACAGGGGACTATGGCTACACCTTC. Encoded protein: CASSSAGTGDYGYTF.

This chain connects TRBV7-9 to TRBJ2-5, with 8 positions matching TRBD1. The CDR3 covers 15 residues. Germline assignment: CDR1 SEHNR and CDR2 FQNEAQ (reference sequence). The trim removed 3 bases at V and 3 bases at J, leaving 6 bases unmatched. CDR3 sequence (DNA): TGTGCCAGCAGCTTTGCGGCAGGGGGCGAAGAGACCCAGTACTTC. Encoded protein: CASSFAAGGEETQYF.

The rearrangement uses TRBV6-1 and TRBJ1-1; tentatively, D is TRBD1 (6 bases). The CDR3 length is 13 residues. Trimming shortened V by 4 bases and J by 4 bases, and 10 bases separated the two germline ends. The germline gives CDR1 MNHNS, CDR2 SASEGT. As DNA, the CDR3 is TGTGCCAGCAGTGTGAACAGGGTCACTGAAGCTTTCTTT. Its translation: CASSVNRVTEAFF.

This clone was detected only once. The rearrangement uses TRBV7-2 and TRBJ2-1; D is uncertain. Germline CDR1 SGHTA, CDR2 FQGNSA. The CDR3 extends over 12 amino acids. The ends were cut back, 4 bases at V and 10 bases at J, with 11 bases in the middle. The CDR3 region has the DNA TGTGCCAGCAGCTCGGCGCGAGGAGAGCAGTTCTTC. Translated: CASSSARGEQFF.

The chain has TRBV2 and TRBJ2-1; 10 nucleotides align to TRBD2. The CDR3 is made up of 15 amino acids. The V segment lost 5 bases and the J segment 5 bases; nucleotides outside the gene matches: 6. Per the germline V gene, CDR1 is SNHLY and CDR2 is FYNNEI. The CDR3 DNA reads as TGTGCCAGCAGTCAAGGACTAGCGGTGAACAATGAGCAGTTCTTC. Encoded protein: CASSQGLAVNNEQFF.

The chain carries TRBV6-1 and TRBJ1-6; TRBD1 matches 9 bases. V lost 0 bases, J lost 10 bases, and 4 bases stayed unmatched. Germline CDR1 reads MNHNS; CDR2 reads SASEGT. This CDR3 comprises 15 residues. The CDR3 coding sequence is TGTGCCAGCAGTGAAGCGCTTGGGACAGGGTCACCCCTCCACTTT. This sequence encodes CASSEALGTGSPLHF.

The rearrangement joins TRBV5-6 to TRBJ2-7, with no clear D. Deletions cut 4 bases from V and 3 bases from J, with 11 bases between. Germline CDR1 reads SGHDT; CDR2 reads YYEEEE. The CDR3 runs 13 residues. This CDR3 is CASSQPTDYEQYF. CDR3 in DNA: TGTGCCAGCAGCCAACCGACGGACTACGAGCAGTACTTC.

The CDR3 spells CASSNSGRAYGELFF. For the CDR3, the DNA is TGCGCCAGCTCAAATAGCGGGAGGGCCTACGGGGAGCTGTTTTTT. The chain is built from TRBV5-1 and TRBJ2-2, with 11 bases identical to TRBD2. CDR3 length: 15 amino acids. The germline V gene encodes CDR1 SGHRS and CDR2 YFSETQ. Germline trimming cut 7 bases from V and 7 bases from J; bases unmatched to any gene: 9.